The present entry profiles one T cell receptor beta chain with its context. This sample is part of a study of blood T cell repertoires in COVID-19. Study-level information: There were acute and convalescent COVID-19 samples, and they came from the United States, Italy and Spain. From T cells, B-cell-depleted T cells, or PBMCs came the material, which was cDNA or gDNA.

V shed 1 base and J shed 4 bases, with 10 bases lying between them. CDR3 length equals 15 residues. In germline, CDR1 is MNHNS, CDR2 SASEGT. Authors' methods: Estimated nucleated cell counts came from reference gene primer amplification. TCRdb's table, derived via immunoSEQ multiplex PCR, lists solely in-frame clones and lacks some. For V, J and clone size, that table is used; D and trimming come from the DNA. The data hold tens of thousands of clones, with approximately 88% observed a single time. The chain carries TRBV6-1 and TRBJ2-2; the D gene is possibly TRBD1 (5 bases). This receptor was taken from a man in his sixties with acute or convalescent COVID-19. Sequenced: peripheral blood. The CDR3 DNA is TGTGCCAGCAGTGAAGTGCAGGGATCCACCGGGGAGCTGTTTTTT. Protein product: CASSEVQGSTGELFF.